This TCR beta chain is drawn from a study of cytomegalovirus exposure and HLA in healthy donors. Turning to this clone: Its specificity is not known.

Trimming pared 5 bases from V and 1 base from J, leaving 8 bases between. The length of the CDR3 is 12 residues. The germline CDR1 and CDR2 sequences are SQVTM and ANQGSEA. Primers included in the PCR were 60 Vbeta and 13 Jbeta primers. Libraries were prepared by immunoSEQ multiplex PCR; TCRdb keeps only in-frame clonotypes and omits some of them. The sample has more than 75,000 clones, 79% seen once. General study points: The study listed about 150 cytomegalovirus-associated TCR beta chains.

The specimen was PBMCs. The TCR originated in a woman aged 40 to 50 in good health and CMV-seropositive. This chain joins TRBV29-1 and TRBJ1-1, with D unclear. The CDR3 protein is CSVSIPNTEAFF. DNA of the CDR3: TGCAGCGTTTCAATCCCGAACACTGAAGCTTTCTTT.